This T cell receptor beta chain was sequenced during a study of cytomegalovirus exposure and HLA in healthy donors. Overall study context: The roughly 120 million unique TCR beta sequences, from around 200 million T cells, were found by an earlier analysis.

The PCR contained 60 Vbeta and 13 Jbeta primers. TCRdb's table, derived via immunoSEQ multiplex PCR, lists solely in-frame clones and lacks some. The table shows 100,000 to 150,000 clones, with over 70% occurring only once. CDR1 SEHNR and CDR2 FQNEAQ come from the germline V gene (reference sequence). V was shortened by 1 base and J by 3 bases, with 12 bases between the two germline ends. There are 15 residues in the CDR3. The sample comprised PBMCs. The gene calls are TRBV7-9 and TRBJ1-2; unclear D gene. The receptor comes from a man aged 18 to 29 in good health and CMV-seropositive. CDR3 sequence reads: CASSLGADLHYGYTF. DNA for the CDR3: TGTGCCAGCAGCTTAGGTGCGGATTTACACTATGGCTACACCTTC.